The rows below give T cell receptor beta chains drawn from one sample of a study of human T cells and chemical hapten exposure. One entry per CDR3 protein results from TCRdb running MiXCR on the RACE reads. The sample lists 330,000 or so distinct CDR3 sequences, roughly 6.3% seen once, with around 5.8% in the top ten. This specimen consisted of whole blood, obtained in connection with sensitization to the hapten diphenylcyclopropenone (DPC). The receptors originated from a woman under 30 with alopecia areata. Some clones in this sample may be carry-over from other donors' samples. Both conserved end residues are part of each CDR3. A row's size may be missing; if present it is once, few, many or a size class.

V: TRBV27
J: TRBJ1-5
size: -
CDR3: CASSQIGQPQHF

V: TRBV7-8
J: TRBJ1-2
size: few
CDR3: CASSLSGRSWGSYGYTF

V: TRBV6-5
J: TRBJ2-2
size: -
CDR3: CASSFRDRNTGELFF

V: TRBV6-6
J: TRBJ2-5
size: many
CDR3: CASSAGTSGRYQETQYF

V: TRBV7-9
J: TRBJ1-1
size: -
CDR3: CASSLIIGTEAFF

V: TRBV28
J: TRBJ2-3
size: -
CDR3: CASWDFATDTQYF

V: TRBV14
J: TRBJ1-6
size: many
CDR3: CASSQEVADSPLHF

V: TRBV29-1
J: TRBJ2-7
size: -
CDR3: CSAQGRDREQYF

V: TRBV4-3
J: TRBJ1-4
size: few
CDR3: CASSRLSGLANEKLFF

V: TRBV2
J: TRBJ1-5
size: few
CDR3: CASSDRVRKDQPQHF

V: TRBV21-1
J: TRBJ2-7
size: -
CDR3: CASSKETGLGYEQYF

V: TRBV7-2
J: TRBJ1-1
size: -
CDR3: CASSLEAEGAFF

V: TRBV6-1
J: TRBJ2-7
size: -
CDR3: CASSFTGNEQYF

V: TRBV2
J: TRBJ2-3
size: -
CDR3: CASSERKQNRDLYTDTQYF

V: TRBV20-1
J: TRBJ1-2
size: few
CDR3: CSARDIRGNYGYTF

V: TRBV5-4
J: TRBJ2-1
size: -
CDR3: CASSLQSGGGHEQFF

V: TRBV7-2
J: TRBJ2-1
size: many
CDR3: CASSWSSYNEQFF

V: TRBV7-9
J: TRBJ1-6
size: few
CDR3: CASSLVDYGTVNSPLHF

V: TRBV6-1
J: TRBJ2-1
size: -
CDR3: CASSADTGTGGNEQFF

V: TRBV29-1
J: TRBJ1-4
size: -
CDR3: CSVAWLGPGPEKLFF

V: TRBV20-1
J: TRBJ2-2
size: many
CDR3: CSAPISGNTGELFF

V: TRBV12-3/TRBV12-4
J: TRBJ1-5
size: -
CDR3: CASSLVPGEESNQPQHF

V: TRBV2
J: TRBJ2-1
size: -
CDR3: CASSVTAQSSYNEQFF

V: TRBV7-9
J: TRBJ1-4
size: many
CDR3: CASSTRQGSTNEKLFF

V: TRBV9
J: TRBJ2-3
size: -
CDR3: CASSFTGPYSTDTQYF

V: TRBV15
J: TRBJ2-5
size: -
CDR3: CATSKTTVETQYF

V: TRBV18
J: TRBJ1-3
size: many
CDR3: CASSPADSGNTIYF

V: TRBV14
J: TRBJ2-3
size: few
CDR3: CASSLRQASLMADTQYF

V: TRBV27
J: TRBJ2-3
size: many
CDR3: CAARVGFSGTDTQYF

V: TRBV4-1
J: TRBJ1-5
size: few
CDR3: CASSHGASNQPQHF

V: TRBV18
J: TRBJ1-1
size: many
CDR3: CASSPGVSNTEAFF

V: TRBV5-1
J: TRBJ1-1
size: many
CDR3: CASSSLAGSSPGYTEAFF

V: TRBV20-1
J: TRBJ2-7
size: -
CDR3: CSARSGTGPSEQYF

V: TRBV29-1
J: TRBJ2-3
size: -
CDR3: CSVGRVDTQYF

V: TRBV2
J: TRBJ2-2
size: -
CDR3: CASSDRGGILGELFF

V: TRBV12-3/TRBV12-4
J: TRBJ2-7
size: many
CDR3: CASSFMAYEQYF

V: TRBV20-1
J: TRBJ2-4
size: -
CDR3: CSAVEGMGIAKNIQYF

V: TRBV10-3
J: TRBJ2-3
size: -
CDR3: CAISVGLAGGPPDTQYF

V: TRBV9
J: TRBJ2-7
size: -
CDR3: CASSGGTSGYYEQYF

V: TRBV20-1
J: TRBJ2-4
size: -
CDR3: CSPSGPPLAKNIQYF

V: TRBV2
J: TRBJ1-2
size: many
CDR3: CASNEGYTF

V: TRBV5-1
J: TRBJ2-2
size: -
CDR3: CASKTEPTAYTGELFF

V: TRBV6-5
J: TRBJ1-4
size: many
CDR3: CASRGDGTPRELFF

V: TRBV6-1
J: TRBJ2-3
size: -
CDR3: CASSYPRRDTQYF

V: TRBV5-1
J: TRBJ1-6
size: -
CDR3: CASSFETGIGNSPLHF

V: TRBV28
J: TRBJ2-2
size: -
CDR3: CASSLYRTGELFF

V: TRBV7-8
J: TRBJ2-5
size: many
CDR3: CASSLGVVFQETQYF

V: TRBV2
J: TRBJ1-5
size: many
CDR3: CASSADTAQPQHF

V: TRBV12-3/TRBV12-4
J: TRBJ1-2
size: many
CDR3: CASSLAYLGGEGPSFRYGYTF

V: TRBV10-3
J: TRBJ2-2
size: few
CDR3: CAIRSDTLNTGELFF

V: TRBV7-9
J: TRBJ1-1
size: few
CDR3: CASASPWEGAFF

V: TRBV20-1
J: TRBJ1-6
size: few
CDR3: CSARGTGTGNYGSPLHF

V: TRBV11-2
J: TRBJ2-7
size: few
CDR3: CASSLVVSIGEQYF

V: TRBV5-1
J: TRBJ2-1
size: -
CDR3: CASSNQGSNEQFF

V: TRBV20-1
J: TRBJ1-6
size: few
CDR3: CSARDAGSSYNSPLHF

V: TRBV7-8
J: TRBJ2-3
size: few
CDR3: CASSQSRQGADTQYF